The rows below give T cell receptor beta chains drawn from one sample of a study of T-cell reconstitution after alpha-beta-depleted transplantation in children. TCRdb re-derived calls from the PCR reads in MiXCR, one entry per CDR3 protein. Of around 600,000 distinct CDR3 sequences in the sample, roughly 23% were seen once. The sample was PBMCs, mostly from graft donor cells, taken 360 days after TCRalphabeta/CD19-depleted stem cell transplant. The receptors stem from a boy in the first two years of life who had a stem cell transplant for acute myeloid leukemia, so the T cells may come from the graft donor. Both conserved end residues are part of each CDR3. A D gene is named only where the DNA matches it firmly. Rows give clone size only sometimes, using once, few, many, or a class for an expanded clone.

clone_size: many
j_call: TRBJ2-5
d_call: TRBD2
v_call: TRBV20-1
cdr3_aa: CSARDLTSWGETQYF

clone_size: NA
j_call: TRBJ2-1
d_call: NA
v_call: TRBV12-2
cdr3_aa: CASRLARWTSNYNEQFF

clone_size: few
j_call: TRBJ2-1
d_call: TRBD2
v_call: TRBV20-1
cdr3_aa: CSATSPSGGAGEQFF

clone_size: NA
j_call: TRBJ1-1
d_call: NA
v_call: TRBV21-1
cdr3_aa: CASSGSSGVVNTEAFF

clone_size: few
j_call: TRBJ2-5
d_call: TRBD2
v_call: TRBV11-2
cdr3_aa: CASSSPGLAGGKQETQYF

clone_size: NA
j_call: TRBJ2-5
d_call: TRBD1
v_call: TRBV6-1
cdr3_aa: CASSRLTGMETQYF

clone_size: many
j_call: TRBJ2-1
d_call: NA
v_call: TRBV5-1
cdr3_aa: CASSPGTNYNEQFF

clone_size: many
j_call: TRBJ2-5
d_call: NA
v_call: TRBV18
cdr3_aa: CASSPPVARGQETQYF

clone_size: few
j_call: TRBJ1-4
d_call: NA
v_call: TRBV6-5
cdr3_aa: CASARQGGGPNEKLFF

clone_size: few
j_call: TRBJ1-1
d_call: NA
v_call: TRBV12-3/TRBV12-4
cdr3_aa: CASDEMNTEAFF

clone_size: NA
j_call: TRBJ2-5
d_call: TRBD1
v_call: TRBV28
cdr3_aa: CASSFPTGGLETQYF

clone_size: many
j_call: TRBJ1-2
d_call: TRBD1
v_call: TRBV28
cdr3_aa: CASSLEDRGGYTF

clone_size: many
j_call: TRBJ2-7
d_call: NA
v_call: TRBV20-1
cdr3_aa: CSARGPPTVTYEQYF

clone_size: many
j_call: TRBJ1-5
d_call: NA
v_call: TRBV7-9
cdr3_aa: CASSLAGGRQPQHF

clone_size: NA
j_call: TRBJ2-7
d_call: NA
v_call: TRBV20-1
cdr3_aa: CSARASLGYEQYF

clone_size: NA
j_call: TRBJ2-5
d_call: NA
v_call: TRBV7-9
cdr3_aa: CASSLAEAVWETQYF

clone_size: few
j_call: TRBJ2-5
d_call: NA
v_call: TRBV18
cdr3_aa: CASSPVNQETQYF

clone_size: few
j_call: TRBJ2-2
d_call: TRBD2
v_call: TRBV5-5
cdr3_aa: CASSLGSGGPYTGELFF

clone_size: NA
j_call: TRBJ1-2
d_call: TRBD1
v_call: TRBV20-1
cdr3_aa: CSARTLDRGGYTF

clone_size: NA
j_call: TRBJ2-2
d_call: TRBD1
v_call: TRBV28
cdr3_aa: CASTSWGQDSNTGELFF

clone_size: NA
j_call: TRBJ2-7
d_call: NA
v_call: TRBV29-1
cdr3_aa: CSVVDSSVEQYF

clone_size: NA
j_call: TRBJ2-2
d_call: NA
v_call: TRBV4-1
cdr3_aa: CASSQEAVANTGELFF

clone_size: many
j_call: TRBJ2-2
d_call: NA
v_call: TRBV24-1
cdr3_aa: CATSDPRLGAAGELFF

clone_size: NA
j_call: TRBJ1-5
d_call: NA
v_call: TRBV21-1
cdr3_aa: CASSKVSGVGPQHF

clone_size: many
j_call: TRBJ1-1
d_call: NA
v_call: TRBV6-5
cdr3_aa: CASSYSNRNTEAFF

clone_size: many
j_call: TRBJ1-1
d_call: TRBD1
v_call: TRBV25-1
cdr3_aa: CASRSGQGSEAFF

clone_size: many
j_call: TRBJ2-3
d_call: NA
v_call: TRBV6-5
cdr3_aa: CASSYLQQGSGTQYF

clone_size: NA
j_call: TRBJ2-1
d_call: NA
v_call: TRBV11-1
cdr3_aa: CASSLEVRIDEQFF

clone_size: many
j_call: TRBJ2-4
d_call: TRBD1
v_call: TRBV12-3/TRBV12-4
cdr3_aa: CASRDRPNIQYF

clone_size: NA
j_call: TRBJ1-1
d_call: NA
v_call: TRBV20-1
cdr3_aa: CRAANTEAFF

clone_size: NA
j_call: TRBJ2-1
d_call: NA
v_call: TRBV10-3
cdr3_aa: CAISEYRGLAGQTNNEQFF

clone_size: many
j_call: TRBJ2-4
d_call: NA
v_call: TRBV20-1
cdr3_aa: CSAEGDWDIQYF

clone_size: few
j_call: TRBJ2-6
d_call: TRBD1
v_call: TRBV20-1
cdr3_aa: CSATPGQGSGANVLTF

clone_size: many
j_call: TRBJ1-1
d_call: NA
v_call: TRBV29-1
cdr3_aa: CSVGQSMNTEAFF

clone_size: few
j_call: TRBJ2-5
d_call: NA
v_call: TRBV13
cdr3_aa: CASSPVSGAQETQYF